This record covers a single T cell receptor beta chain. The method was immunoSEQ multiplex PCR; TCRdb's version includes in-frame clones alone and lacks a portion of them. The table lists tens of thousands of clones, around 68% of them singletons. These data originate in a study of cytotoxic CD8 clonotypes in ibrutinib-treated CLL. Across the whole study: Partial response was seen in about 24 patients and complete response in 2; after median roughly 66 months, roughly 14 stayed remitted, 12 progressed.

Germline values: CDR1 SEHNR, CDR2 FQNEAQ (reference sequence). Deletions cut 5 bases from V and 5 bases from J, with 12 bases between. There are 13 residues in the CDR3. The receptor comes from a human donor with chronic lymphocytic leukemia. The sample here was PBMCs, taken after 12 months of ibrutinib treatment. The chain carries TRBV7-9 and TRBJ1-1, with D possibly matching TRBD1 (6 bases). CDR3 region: CASSLTQGTEAFF. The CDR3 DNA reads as TGTGCCAGCAGCCTTACACAGGGAACTGAAGCTTTCTTT.